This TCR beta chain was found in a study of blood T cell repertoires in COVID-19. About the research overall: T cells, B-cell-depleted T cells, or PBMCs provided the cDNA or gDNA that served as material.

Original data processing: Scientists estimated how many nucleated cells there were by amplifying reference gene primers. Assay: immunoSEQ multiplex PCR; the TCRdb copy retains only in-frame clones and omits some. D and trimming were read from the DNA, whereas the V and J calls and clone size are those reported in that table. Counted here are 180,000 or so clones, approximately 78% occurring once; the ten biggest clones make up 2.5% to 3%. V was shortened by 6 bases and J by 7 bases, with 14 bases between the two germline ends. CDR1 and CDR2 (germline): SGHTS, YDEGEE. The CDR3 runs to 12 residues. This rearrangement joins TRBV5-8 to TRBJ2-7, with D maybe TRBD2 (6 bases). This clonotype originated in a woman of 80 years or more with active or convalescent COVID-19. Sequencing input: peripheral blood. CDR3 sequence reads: CASNTGSGEQYF. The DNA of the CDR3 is TGTGCCAGCAACACAGGCAGCGGGGAGCAGTACTTC.